This entry lists 16 T cell receptor beta chains sequenced from one sample in a study of liver allograft versus peripheral blood T cells. Study details: Comparative analysis was performed on T cell receptor repertoires from transplanted livers and from recipients' peripheral blood.

TCRdb independently ran MiXCR on the reads; one entry per CDR3 protein. The data hold 3,500 to 4,500 distinct CDR3 sequences, with around 18% observed a single time. These receptors were taken from a human patient who had a liver transplant. Some T cells may be provided by the graft donor.

This chain links TRBV5-1 with TRBJ1-4; D is unclear. Trimming took 2 bases from V and 8 from J, leaving 13 bases between them. Germline values: CDR1 SGHRS, CDR2 YFSETQ. The CDR3 spans 14 residues. CDR3 residues: CASSFLGGLEKLFF. The DNA of the CDR3 is TGCGCCAGCAGCTTCCTTGGAGGTTTGGAAAAACTGTTTTTT. Full variable domain (missing parts from reference TRBV5-1 and TRBJ1-4): KAGVTQTPRYLIKTRGQQVTLSCSPISGHRSVSWYQQTPGQGLQFLFEYFSETQRNKGNFPGRFSGRQFSNSRSEMNVSTLELGDSALYLCASSFLGGLEKLFFGSGTQLSVL.

Regarding this clonotype: This sequence is one base from a far larger clone and is likely a read error. V is TRBV27 and J is TRBJ2-7; D remains ambiguous. From germline, CDR1 is MNHEY and CDR2 SMNVEV (reference sequence). CDR3 length equals 16 residues. The DNA for the CDR3 is TGTGCCAGCAGTTACCCGCAGATGCTGAGCTCCTACAAGCAGTACTTC. It is translated as CASSYPQMLSSYKQYF.

In its sample, this clonotype is medium-sized (0.01 to 0.1%). V and J are TRBV20-1 and TRBJ1-2; D uncertain. Trimming took off 3 bases at V and 3 bases at J, with 17 bases between the two ends. The CDR3 contains 15 residues. The V gene's germline CDR1 is DFQATT and CDR2 SNEGSKA (reference sequence). The CDR3 DNA follows: TGCAGTGCTAGCCCCCTCGGGGATCACGACTATGGCTACACCTTC. This gives the protein CSASPLGDHDYGYTF.

With respect to this clonotype: Being one base from a much bigger clone, this may be a read error. V and J are TRBV28 and TRBJ2-7, with D hard to call. The CDR3 covers 13 residues. CDR1 MDHEN and CDR2 SYDVKM come from the germline V gene. CDR3: CASSFVRFYKQYF. Written as DNA, the CDR3 is TGTGCCAGCAGTTTTGTACGGTTCTACAAGCAGTACTTC.

The CDR3 coding sequence is TGTGCCAGCAGCGTATACATAGAACGCGGCGGGCAGGGAGACACTGAAGCTTTCTTT. Translating it yields CASSVYIERGGQGDTEAFF. The chain links TRBV7-9 to TRBJ1-1; D might be TRBD1 (5 bases). The V and J ends lost 5 bases and 3 bases respectively, with 28 bases between them. Germline lookup yields CDR1 SEHNR and CDR2 FQNEAQ (reference sequence). The CDR3 has 19 residues. Full variable domain (missing parts from reference TRBV7-9 and TRBJ1-1): DTGVSQNPRHKITKRGQNVTFRCDPISEHNRLYWYRQTLGQGPEFLTYFQNEAQLEKSRLLSDRFSAERPKGSFSTLEIQRTEQGDSAMYLCASSVYIERGGQGDTEAFFGQGTRLTVV.

The chain combines TRBV18 with TRBJ1-2; D is undetermined. Trimming shortened V by 3 bases and J by 5 bases, and 10 bases separated the two germline ends. This CDR3 has 13 residues. Germline V CDR1 and CDR2: KGHSH, LQKENI. CDR3 nucleotides: TGTGCCAGCTCACCTGGCGAGGAGTATGGCTACACCTTC. Amino acid sequence: CASSPGEEYGYTF.

This chain connects TRBV7-9 to TRBJ2-1; 7 bases are shared with TRBD2. Unmatched junction bases numbered 4, after V lost 5 bases and J lost 0 bases. The germline gives CDR1 SEHNR, CDR2 FQNEAQ (reference sequence). The CDR3 has 15 residues. This chain's CDR3 is CASSPERGSYNEQFF. CDR3 bases: TGTGCCAGCAGCCCCGAGCGGGGCTCCTACAATGAGCAGTTCTTC.

In this sample, this clonotype is medium-sized. The chain has TRBV6-5 and TRBJ2-7; D is undetermined. Germline V gene lookup returns CDR1 MNHEY and CDR2 SVGAGI. Trimming removed 6 bases from V and 0 bases from J, with 12 bases in between. This CDR3 is built from 14 residues. This chain's CDR3 is CASSSSPYSYEQYF. The CDR3 DNA reads TGTGCCAGCAGCAGCTCACCCTACTCCTACGAGCAGTACTTC.

By proportion, this clonotype is medium-sized (0.01 to 0.1%). V is TRBV13 and J is TRBJ2-7; D call uncertain. Germline values: CDR1 PRHDT, CDR2 FYEKMQ (reference sequence). This CDR3 has 11 amino acids. Trimming removed 0 bases at V and 7 bases at J, with 4 bases between. The CDR3: CASSLGREQYF. DNA of the CDR3: TGTGCCAGCAGCTTAGGACGGGAGCAGTACTTC. Full variable domain (remainder filled in from reference TRBV13 and TRBJ2-7): AAGVIQSPRHLIKEKRETATLKCYPIPRHDTVYWYQQGPGQDPQFLISFYEKMQSDKGSIPDRFSAQQFSDYHSELNMSSLELGDSALYFCASSLGREQYFGPGTRLTVT.

By share of the sample, this clonotype is medium-sized (0.01 to 0.1%). This chain links TRBV16 with TRBJ1-5; D unresolved. CDR1 KGHSY and CDR2 FQNENV come from the germline V gene. Trimming removed 0 bases at V and 5 bases at J, with 2 bases between. CDR3 length equals 12 residues. The CDR3 region is CASSQSYQPQHF. The CDR3 DNA is TGTGCCAGCAGCCAATCCTATCAGCCCCAGCATTTT.

This clonotype was observed many times. J is TRBJ2-7 and V is TRBV5-6; 7 positions match TRBD2. V was clipped by 3 bases and J by 6 bases; unmatched bases: 9. The CDR3 is made up of 14 amino acids. The germline gives CDR1 SGHDT, CDR2 YYEEEE. The DNA of the CDR3 is TGTGCCAGCAGCTCCCAACCGGGGGGTCCCGAGCAGTACTTC. It translates to CASSSQPGGPEQYF.

This clonotype was counted ten times or more. V and J are TRBV28 and TRBJ1-5, with D uncertain. This CDR3 spans 15 amino acids. CDR1 is MDHEN, CDR2 SYDVKM, per germline. V lost 7 bases and J lost 4, with 17 bases in between. CDR3 in amino acids: CASIRQGPRNQPQHF. DNA of the CDR3: TGTGCCAGCATTCGACAAGGACCTCGGAATCAGCCCCAGCATTTT. Full variable domain (outside the CDR3, taken from reference TRBV28 and TRBJ1-5): DVKVTQSSRYLVKRTGEKVFLECVQDMDHENMFWYRQDPGLGLRLIYFSYDVKMKEKGDIPEGYSVSREKKERFSLILESASTNQTSMYLCASIRQGPRNQPQHFGDGTRLSIL.

This clonotype was observed a handful of times. This chain joins TRBV6-2 or TRBV6-3 and TRBJ2-5; 8 bases line up with TRBD1. V trimming: 5 bases; J trimming: 0 bases; junction bases outside the gene matches: 11. This CDR3 is 17 amino acids long. Germline assignment: CDR1 MNHEY and CDR2 SVGEGT. The DNA of the CDR3 is TGTGCCAGCAGTCTGTTGCAGGGGGCTCTGTACCAAGAGACCCAGTACTTC. Translating gives CASSLLQGALYQETQYF.

This clonotype is termed medium-sized. CDR3 region: CASSLGSSGNTIYF. DNA of the CDR3: TGTGCCAGCAGCTTGGGGAGCTCTGGAAACACCATATATTTT. J is TRBJ1-3 and V is TRBV5-6; D gene uncertain. This CDR3 has 14 residues. The ends were cut back, 0 bases at V and 0 bases at J, with 4 bases in the middle. Germline V gene data show CDR1 as SGHDT and CDR2 as YYEEEE.

As regards this clonotype: This could be a read error, since a much larger clone is one nucleotide away. This chain joins TRBV20-1 and TRBJ2-1; TRBD1 is a possible D gene (5 bases). The ends were cut back, 3 bases at V and 0 bases at J, with 9 bases in the middle. Germline CDR1 reads DFQATT; CDR2 reads SNEGSKA (reference sequence). The CDR3 spans 14 residues. The CDR3 protein is CSARSDSSYNEQFF. Here the CDR3 DNA reads TGCAGTGCTAGGTCCGACAGCTCCTACAATGAGCAGTTCTTC.

This clonotype was seen a few times. The V and J genes are TRBV24-1 and TRBJ1-1; 8 bases are a match to TRBD1. Trimming took 3 bases from V and 8 from J; bases not matched to a gene: 7. This CDR3 has 14 residues. Germline CDR1 reads KGHDR; CDR2 reads SFDVKD. CDR3 coding DNA: TGTGCCACCAGTGATCCCGGACAGGGAGGCGAAGCTTTCTTT. Its protein product is CATSDPGQGGEAFF.